This T cell receptor beta chain was found in a study of high-grade serous ovarian cancer treatment subgroups. Study-wide points: Only CDR3 was analyzed; CDR1 and CDR2 were not.

Assay used: immunoSEQ multiplex PCR; TCRdb lists only in-frame clones, some missing. The profile shows thousands of clones, roughly 70% of them singletons. The CDR3 is 15 amino acids. Germline V CDR1 and CDR2: SGHRS, YFSETQ. Tumor samples were obtained before definitive surgery or chemotherapy. Points on this clone: Its antigen is currently unknown.

Sequencing was performed on tumor tissue. The chain couples TRBV5-1 to TRBJ2-5, with 11 nucleotides matching TRBD2. The end of the DNA fits TRBJ2-7 better, so the J call may be wrong. This receptor was taken from a human donor with high-grade serous ovarian cancer. In DNA, the CDR3 is TGCGCCAGCAGCTGGGGACTAGCGGTCCCCTACGAGCAGTACTTC. It is translated as CASSWGLAVPYEQYF.